One sample yielded the 18 T cell receptor beta chains listed below, sequenced in a study of shared clonotypes between healthy human individuals (dated by TCRdb to 2018 to 2021). For the CD8 naive samples, CD45RO-negative cells were positively selected for CCR7, yielding a CD45RA+CCR7+ population from which TemRA cells were excluded. Receptor amplification or capture employed the immunoSEQ multiplex PCR assay. In its TCRdb copy, this immuneACCESS table keeps in-frame sequences only and misses some clones. Where compared with another copy, unresolved V genes explain less than half of these, and the others have no known cause. The sample table records 550,000 to 750,000 clones; about 90% of these occur just once. Of the sample, approximately 24% falls within the top ten clones. Input material: naive CD8+ T cells sorted from blood. The cell subset or site label, read with the paper, signifies: CD45RA+CCR7+. All receptors come from a man aged 30 to 45 in good health.

The chain is built from TRBV7-9 and TRBJ1-1, with 9 positions matching TRBD1. V was pared by 5 bases and J by 5 bases, with 9 bases of the junction left unmatched. Germline assignment: CDR1 SEHNR and CDR2 FQNEAQ (reference sequence). CDR3 length equals 15 residues. In DNA form, the CDR3 reads TGTGCCAGCAGCGCGGGGACAGGGATCCTGACTGAAGCTTTCTTT. This sequence encodes CASSAGTGILTEAFF.

This clone has only one observation. The CDR3 is CASRSRGYNEQFF. The CDR3 DNA reads as TGTGCCAGTAGGTCTAGGGGATACAATGAGCAGTTCTTC. The chain has TRBV19 and TRBJ2-1; possibly TRBD1 for D (5 bases). The CDR3 has 13 residues. Trimming stripped 6 bases from V and 4 bases from J, with 10 bases between. Germline V gives CDR1 LNHDA, CDR2 SQIVND (reference sequence).

The rearrangement joins TRBV13 to TRBJ2-1; 11 nucleotides agree with TRBD1. The trim removed 8 bases at V and 7 bases at J, leaving 4 bases unmatched. Germline V lookup: CDR1 PRHDT, CDR2 FYEKMQ (reference sequence). The CDR3 spans 13 residues. The CDR3 here is CASGQGASNEQFF. The CDR3 DNA reads as TGTGCCAGCGGACAGGGGGCGAGTAATGAGCAGTTCTTC.

The chain links TRBV7-6 to TRBJ1-1; D is uncertain. Germline CDR1 is SGHVS and CDR2 is FNYEAQ. V lost 2 bases and J 1 base, leaving 5 bases between the germline ends. The CDR3 sequence is 13 residues long. CDR3 loop: CASSLMGNTEAFF. CDR3 coding DNA: TGTGCCAGCAGCTTAATGGGGAACACTGAAGCTTTCTTT.

In its sample, this clone was seen once. The V and J genes are TRBV11-2 and TRBJ2-5; 8 bases line up with TRBD1. CDR1 is SGHAT, CDR2 FQNNGV, per germline. V shed 6 bases, J shed 5 bases, and the junction held 11 bases outside the gene matches. This CDR3 comprises 15 residues. CDR3 region: CASSPGTGPRETQYF. The CDR3 DNA is TGTGCCAGCAGTCCCGGGACAGGCCCTCGGGAGACCCAGTACTTC.

This chain joins TRBV4-1 and TRBJ2-1; 9 bases agree with TRBD2. The V and J ends lost 1 base and 3 bases, in that order; junction bases with no gene match: 7. The CDR3 contains 17 residues. In germline, CDR1 is MGHRA, CDR2 YSYEKL. CDR3 amino acids: CASSQVSSLAGYNEQFF. The CDR3 DNA reads TGCGCCAGCAGCCAAGTAAGTTCACTAGCGGGCTACAATGAGCAGTTCTTC.

With regard to this clone: With a far larger clone one base away, a read error is the likely cause. The rearrangement links TRBV5-5 to TRBJ2-7; the D gene is possibly TRBD1 (6 bases). CDR1 and CDR2 from the germline V gene are SGHKS and YYEKEE (reference sequence). CDR3 size: 13 residues. V lost 3 bases and J 3 bases, leaving 10 bases between the germline ends. The CDR3 DNA reads TGTGCCAGCAGCTCCGGACAGAACTACGAGCAGTACTTC. Its protein is CASSSGQNYEQYF.

CDR3 DNA sequence: TGCGCCAGCAGCTTGTGGCGACAAACGAGGGGAAGCAATCAGCCCCAGCATTTT. Translation gives CASSLWRQTRGSNQPQHF. V gene TRBV5-1 combines with J gene TRBJ1-5; D might be TRBD1 (5 bases). This CDR3 has 18 amino acids. Germline CDR1 reads SGHRS; CDR2 reads YFSETQ. Deletions cut 1 base from V and 1 base from J, with 18 bases between.

The chain recombines TRBV11-2 with TRBJ1-5; 10 positions agree with TRBD1. Unmatched junction bases numbered 4, after V lost 1 base and J lost 4 bases. CDR1 and CDR2 (germline): SGHAT, FQNNGV. The CDR3 is made up of 16 amino acids. The CDR3 sequence is CASSLGTGGRNQPQHF. The CDR3 DNA reads as TGTGCCAGCAGCTTAGGGACAGGGGGTCGTAATCAGCCCCAGCATTTT.

This clone was seen a single time. The chain combines TRBV5-5 with TRBJ2-7, with D hard to call. The CDR3 covers 14 residues. Looked up from germline, CDR1 is SGHKS and CDR2 is YYEKEE (reference sequence). V lost 2 bases to trimming and J lost 2 bases, with 11 bases between them. CDR3 protein: CASSFLLRTYEQYF. The CDR3 DNA sequence: TGTGCCAGCAGCTTTCTCCTCAGAACCTACGAGCAGTACTTC.

The rearrangement links TRBV4-3 to TRBJ2-7; D call uncertain. The germline V gene encodes CDR1 LGHNA and CDR2 YSLEER. The CDR3 covers 14 residues. The V end lost 8 bases, the J end lost 3 bases, and 17 bases lay between the germline ends. CDR3 region: CASGVSVQFYEQYF. Written as DNA, the CDR3 is TGCGCCAGCGGGGTCAGCGTACAATTCTACGAGCAGTACTTC.

This clone was found once. The genes are TRBV11-2 and TRBJ2-5, with TRBD1 matching 7 bases. V lost 4 bases, J lost 4 bases, and 9 bases stayed unmatched. Germline lookup yields CDR1 SGHAT and CDR2 FQNNGV. The CDR3 has 15 amino acids. The CDR3 DNA is TGTGCCAGCAGCTCTCTGACAGGGAACTCAGAGACCCAGTACTTC. It codes for CASSSLTGNSETQYF.

The rearrangement joins TRBV2 to TRBJ2-7, with 9 nucleotides matching TRBD2. Looked up from germline, CDR1 is SNHLY and CDR2 is FYNNEI. The junction had 6 bases not matched to a gene; V was cut back by 6 bases and J by 3 bases. The CDR3 length is 14 residues. The CDR3 protein is CASSGTSRNYEQYF. The CDR3 nucleotides are TGTGCCAGCAGCGGGACTAGCAGAAACTACGAGCAGTACTTC.

The chain is built from TRBV27 and TRBJ2-1; no firm D call. The CDR3 contains 13 residues. V was cut by 6 bases and J by 6 bases, with 12 bases left in between. The germline V gene encodes CDR1 MNHEY and CDR2 SMNVEV (reference sequence). CDR3 sequence (DNA): TGTGCCAGCAGGCCGACGGCTTCCAATGAGCAGTTCTTC. This sequence encodes CASRPTASNEQFF.

This clone was found once. The chain combines TRBV28 with TRBJ2-2, with TRBD2 as a possible D gene (5 bases). The CDR3 loop spans 14 amino acids. Germline loops: CDR1 MDHEN, CDR2 SYDVKM. Trimming pared 5 bases from V and 1 base from J, leaving 8 bases between. The CDR3, as DNA: TGTGCCAGCAGTCTGAGCGGGAACACCGGGGAGCTGTTTTTT. Protein sequence: CASSLSGNTGELFF.

This chain links TRBV18 with TRBJ1-1, with D possibly TRBD1 on 6 matching bases. V lost 3 bases and J lost 8, with 16 bases in between. CDR1 and CDR2 (germline): KGHSH, LQKENI. The CDR3 has 14 amino acids. The CDR3 DNA reads TGTGCCAGCTCACCTGAACAGGGTCTTCAAGAAGCTTTCTTT. Translated, it gives CASSPEQGLQEAFF.

The chain has TRBV9 and TRBJ2-7, with 8 bases fitting TRBD1. Germline V CDR1 and CDR2: SGDLS, YYNGEE. The CDR3 spans 14 residues. Trimming removed 2 bases from V and 4 bases from J; junction bases left unmatched: 5. The CDR3, as DNA: TGTGCCAGCAGCGTTGGGACAGGACAATACGAGCAGTACTTC. It encodes CASSVGTGQYEQYF.

This clone was recorded only once. V is TRBV5-1 and J is TRBJ2-1; possible D gene TRBD2, 5 bases. The CDR3 consists of 13 residues. Germline loops: CDR1 SGHRS, CDR2 YFSETQ. Trimming cost V 4 bases and J 7 bases, with 12 bases left between them. The CDR3 spells CASSPLGENEQFF. The CDR3 region has the DNA TGCGCCAGCAGCCCCCTCGGGGAAAATGAGCAGTTCTTC. The entire variable domain, with the rest obtained from reference TRBV5-1 and TRBJ2-1, is as follows: KAGVTQTPRYLIKTRGQQVTLSCSPISGHRSVSWYQQTPGQGLQFLFEYFSETQRNKGNFPGRFSGRQFSNSRSEMNVSTLELGDSALYLCASSPLGENEQFFGPGTRLTVL.